What follows are 3 T cell receptor beta chains derived from one specimen sequenced in a study of T cell changes during pregnancy in multiple sclerosis. TCRdb's copy holds only in-frame clones and misses some; the assay was immunoSEQ multiplex PCR. The sample contains about 66,000 clones, 90% of which appear only once. The source was peripheral blood, collected in the third trimester of pregnancy. These receptors were obtained from a female donor with multiple sclerosis, enrolled in a pregnancy study.

The J gene is TRBJ1-5, the V gene TRBV7-9, with TRBD1 identical over 9 bases. The CDR3 spans 15 residues. Trimming cost V 5 bases and J 4 bases; bases outside gene matches: 6. Germline V gene sequence: CDR1 SEHNR, CDR2 FQNEAQ (reference sequence). The CDR3 nucleotides are TGTGCCAGCAGCCAAACCGGGACAGGGAATCAGCCCCAGCATTTT. Protein: CASSQTGTGNQPQHF.

The chain joins TRBV30 to TRBJ2-1; D is undetermined. CDR1 is GTSNPN and CDR2 is SVGIG in the germline V gene (reference sequence). The CDR3 sequence is 11 residues long. V was shortened by 1 base and J by 7 bases, with 5 bases between the two germline ends. The DNA of the CDR3 is TGTGCCTGGAGTGACCGGAATGAGCAGTTCTTC. Translated, it gives CAWSDRNEQFF. The variable domain in full, completed from reference TRBV30 and TRBJ2-1, reads SQTIHQWPATLVQPVGSPLSLECTVEGTSNPNLYWYRQAAGRGLQLLFYSVGIGQISSEVPQNLSASRPQDRQFILSSKKLLLSDSGFYLCAWSDRNEQFFGPGTRLTVL.

This chain links TRBV7-2 with TRBJ1-5; 7 bases match TRBD1. Trimming cost V 3 bases and J 5 bases; bases outside gene matches: 4. Germline-derived CDR1 and CDR2 are SGHTA and FQGNSA. CDR3 length: 14 residues. This CDR3 is CASSFGDRDQPQHF. In nucleotides, the CDR3 is TGTGCCAGCAGCTTTGGAGACAGGGATCAGCCCCAGCATTTT.